The sample holds one count of the clone carrying this TCR beta chain. Its antigen is not known. These data are taken from a study of cytomegalovirus exposure and HLA in healthy donors. Study-wide results and limits: The study dropped some indistinguishable V segments, TRBV6-2 and TRBV6-3 among them. A few CMV-associated chains proved CMV antigen-specific in vitro. The authors enumerated around 150 TCR beta chains as linked to cytomegalovirus. A further, later analysis showed that HLA-associated TCR beta chains (compared with equally common others) were more clonally expanded.

CDR1 LGHNA and CDR2 YSLEER come from the germline V gene. The germline V and J ends were trimmed by 0 bases and 0 bases, with 9 bases remaining between them. The CDR3 runs 15 residues. With 60 Vbeta and 13 Jbeta primers, the PCR was carried out. The table came from immunoSEQ multiplex PCR; TCRdb's copy has only in-frame clones and leaves some out. The sample contains 250,000 to 350,000 clones, roughly 89% of which appear only once. The chain links TRBV4-3 to TRBJ2-7; maybe TRBD2 (5 bases). This receptor was identified in a man aged 40-50 years in good health and CMV-seropositive. Sequenced material: PBMCs. The CDR3 nucleotides are TGCGCCAGCAGCCAAGATGGAGGCAGCTCCTACGAGCAGTACTTC. Translation: CASSQDGGSSYEQYF.